Listed here is a single T cell receptor beta chain. The entry originates in a study of PD-L1 blockade in urothelial cancer. Turning to the study itself: Blood analyses occurred 3 weeks (second dose) and 6 weeks post treatment start.

The trim removed 4 bases at V and 3 bases at J, leaving 1 base unmatched. The germline gives CDR1 SGHVS, CDR2 FQNEAQ. The length of the CDR3 is 13 residues. Assay used: immunoSEQ multiplex PCR; TCRdb lists only in-frame clones, some missing. Among some 100,000 clones listed, about 91% were seen once. Patients' urothelial carcinoma was locally advanced or metastatic. The specimen was PBMCs, collected around atezolizumab (anti-PD-L1) treatment. This rearrangement joins TRBV7-8 to TRBJ2-3; 7 bases are shared with TRBD1. The clonotype comes from a woman older than 75 with urothelial cancer. Here the CDR3 reads CASSSTGTDTQYF. The CDR3 DNA sequence: TGTGCCAGCAGCTCGACAGGGACAGATACGCAGTATTTT.